The next 25 T cell receptor beta chains were all read from a single sample in a study of blood T cell repertoires in COVID-19. Generated by immunoSEQ multiplex PCR, the TCRdb table keeps only in-frame clones and is missing some. The repertoire has 130,000 or so clones, around 89% of them found once; the top ten carry more than 15%. What was sequenced was peripheral blood. These TCRs come from a man between 45 and 60 years old with active or convalescent COVID-19.

The CDR3 DNA follows: TGTGCCAGCAGTGCGGGGGGGACCCTGGGCACCGGGGAGCTGTTTTTT. Translated: CASSAGGTLGTGELFF. The rearrangement uses TRBV6-1 and TRBJ2-2; 8 bases agree with TRBD2. This CDR3 spans 16 amino acids. Germline CDR1 MNHNS, CDR2 SASEGT. J gave up 4 bases and V 4 bases, and 8 bases lay outside the gene matches.

This chain links TRBV5-5 with TRBJ1-5; weak D call: TRBD1 (5 bases). Trimming pared 2 bases from V and 1 base from J, leaving 13 bases between. The germline gives CDR1 SGHKS, CDR2 YYEKEE (reference sequence). The CDR3 spans 16 residues. The CDR3 sequence: CASSFRPEGSNQPQHF. The CDR3 bases are TGTGCCAGCAGCTTCCGCCCGGAGGGGAGCAATCAGCCCCAGCATTTT.

This clone has only one observation. The chain couples TRBV29-1 to TRBJ2-7; 7 nucleotides agree with TRBD2. Germline values: CDR1 SQVTM, CDR2 ANQGSEA. Trimming took 4 bases from V and 4 from J; bases not matched to a gene: 10. The CDR3 has 14 residues. CDR3 coding DNA: TGCAGCGTTGTTAGGGCAGGGACTACATACGAGCAGTACTTC. This encodes CSVVRAGTTYEQYF.

The chain links TRBV7-6 to TRBJ1-6, with 10 bases lining up with TRBD1. The CDR3 length is 17 residues. The ends lost 5 bases at V and 7 bases at J; junction bases unmatched: 11. The germline V gene has CDR1 SGHVS and CDR2 FNYEAQ. The CDR3: CASSATGTGEINSPLHF. CDR3 bases: TGTGCCAGCAGCGCAACCGGGACAGGGGAAATCAATTCACCCCTCCACTTT.

The J gene is TRBJ2-5, the V gene TRBV10-3; 7 bases are shared with TRBD2. The CDR3 length is 14 residues. V lost 4 bases to trimming and J lost 3 bases; unmatched junction nucleotides: 5. From germline, CDR1 is ENHRY and CDR2 SYGVKD. CDR3 amino acids: CAISGGGPKETQYF. The CDR3 DNA reads TGTGCCATCAGTGGCGGGGGACCCAAAGAGACCCAGTACTTC.

V is TRBV6-2 or TRBV6-3 and J is TRBJ2-7; the match to TRBD2 covers 10 bases. The CDR3 runs to 15 residues. The germline V gene encodes CDR1 MNHEY and CDR2 SVGEGT. V dropped 4 bases and J dropped 5; count of bases not matched to a gene: 8. In DNA, the CDR3 is TGTGCCAGCAGTTCCCTAGCGGGAGCTCTCCACGAGCAGTACTTC. This sequence encodes CASSSLAGALHEQYF.

There are a few counts of this clone. The chain carries TRBV10-3 and TRBJ1-1, with TRBD1 matching over 8 bases. The CDR3 has 15 residues. V was clipped by 3 bases and J by 5 bases; unmatched bases: 8. CDR1 is ENHRY, CDR2 SYGVKD, per germline. CDR3 protein: CAISDSTGESTEAFF. The CDR3 bases are TGTGCCATCAGTGATTCGACAGGGGAGTCAACTGAAGCTTTCTTT.

The CDR3 region is CASSADRGTQYF. The CDR3 DNA reads TGTGCCAGCAGCGCAGACAGGGGCACGCAGTACTTC. The rearrangement links TRBV2 to TRBJ2-7; 8 bases line up with TRBD1. V lost 6 bases and J lost 9; bases outside the gene matches: 7. The CDR3 spans 12 residues. Germline V gives CDR1 SNHLY, CDR2 FYNNEI.

The chain couples TRBV5-1 to TRBJ2-3, with 12 bases that match TRBD2. The V gene's germline CDR1 is SGHRS and CDR2 YFSETQ. Trimming removed 3 bases from V and 6 bases from J; junction bases left unmatched: 11. The CDR3 length is 17 residues. The CDR3 DNA reads as TGCGCCAGCAGCTATCAGACTAGCGGGAGTGGAGGCGATACGCAGTATTTT. It encodes CASSYQTSGSGGDTQYF.

The chain employs TRBV11-2 and TRBJ2-3; 7 bases align to TRBD2. V was pared by 4 bases and J by 4 bases, with 14 bases of the junction left unmatched. The CDR3 has 17 amino acids. Germline CDR1 and CDR2: SGHAT and FQNNGV. The CDR3 DNA sequence: TGTGCCAGCAGCTGGGGTCATGAGCGGGGAAGTGCAGATACGCAGTATTTT. Protein sequence: CASSWGHERGSADTQYF.

The chain recombines TRBV24-1 with TRBJ2-7, with 7 bases matching TRBD2. V lost 9 bases, J lost 2 bases, and 12 bases stayed unmatched. The CDR3 runs 15 residues. CDR1 and CDR2 from the germline V gene are KGHDR and SFDVKD. The CDR3 DNA sequence: TGTGCCACCTCGAGCGTGGCTAGCGGCGCCTACGAGCAGTACTTC. It codes for CATSSVASGAYEQYF.

The chain couples TRBV19 to TRBJ1-2, with 7 bases that match TRBD1. J lost 4 bases, V lost 1 base, and 6 bases had no gene match. Germline V CDR1 and CDR2: LNHDA, SQIVND (reference sequence). The CDR3 runs to 15 residues. The CDR3 coding sequence is TGTGCCAGTAGTATAGGAGGGACAGTCTCCTATGGCTACACCTTC. Its translation: CASSIGGTVSYGYTF.

This clone was seen just once. The V and J genes are TRBV6-2 or TRBV6-3 and TRBJ1-6, with 10 bases matching TRBD1. Per the germline V gene, CDR1 is MNHEY and CDR2 is SVGEGT. The CDR3 spans 17 residues. The trim removed 2 bases at V and 8 bases at J, leaving 9 bases unmatched. The CDR3 region has the DNA TGTGCCAGCAGTTACCTCAGGACAGGGGGTAGAGATTCACCCCTCCACTTT. Amino acid sequence: CASSYLRTGGRDSPLHF.

The CDR3 region is CASSLEGYNEKLFF. The DNA for the CDR3 is TGTGCCAGCAGCTTAGAGGGGTACAATGAAAAACTGTTTTTT. The chain recombines TRBV7-2 with TRBJ1-4, with D maybe TRBD1 (5 bases). The germline gives CDR1 SGHTA, CDR2 FQGNSA. The length of the CDR3 is 14 residues. V gave up 1 base and J gave up 5 bases, with 8 bases separating them.

CDR3 sequence reads: CASSPQVWGGYTF. In DNA, the CDR3 is TGCGCCAGCAGCCCACAGGTGTGGGGTGGCTACACCTTC. The chain employs TRBV5-1 and TRBJ1-2, with D possibly TRBD1 on 5 matching bases. The CDR3 is 13 amino acids. V lost 4 bases, J lost 7 bases, and 14 bases lay in between. CDR1 and CDR2 (germline): SGHRS, YFSETQ.

The J gene is TRBJ1-3, the V gene TRBV4-1; D not certain. The CDR3 sequence is 17 residues long. Trimming left V 1 base short and J 0 bases short, with 13 bases between. CDR1 and CDR2 (germline): MGHRA, YSYEKL. The CDR3 nucleotides are TGCGCCAGCAGCCAAGTCATCCGGGGAGGCTCTGGAAACACCATATATTTT. Encoded protein: CASSQVIRGGSGNTIYF.

The chain has TRBV5-1 and TRBJ2-5; TRBD1 aligns across 9 bases. Germline V gene data show CDR1 as SGHRS and CDR2 as YFSETQ. V gave up 3 bases and J gave up 3 bases; unmatched junction bases: 6. The CDR3 runs 15 residues. Here the CDR3 DNA reads TGCGCCAGCAGCTCGGACACAGGGGGCAAAGAGACCCAGTACTTC. As protein: CASSSDTGGKETQYF.

Regarding this clone: This sample includes further DNA sequences coding for the same CDR3. The rearrangement uses TRBV3-1 (or the pseudogene TRBV3-2) and TRBJ1-2, with D tentatively TRBD1 (5 bases). V was clipped by 4 bases and J by 3 bases, with 9 bases between them. This CDR3 is built from 13 residues. Germline CDR1 LGHDT, CDR2 YNNKEL (reference sequence). Here the CDR3 DNA reads TGTGCCAGCAGCCGACGGGGGGACTATGGCTACACCTTC. Its protein product is CASSRRGDYGYTF.

The CDR3 loop reads CASRWTSGSPGELFF. In DNA form, the CDR3 reads TGCGCCAGCAGGTGGACTAGCGGTTCCCCCGGGGAGCTGTTTTTT. The V gene is TRBV5-1, the J gene TRBJ2-2; TRBD2 matches at 10 bases. Germline CDR1 and CDR2: SGHRS and YFSETQ. V was clipped by 5 bases and J by 6 bases; unmatched bases: 7. The CDR3 extends over 15 amino acids.

This chain joins TRBV16 and TRBJ2-6, with TRBD1 identical over 8 bases. This CDR3 is built from 17 residues. Germline V gives CDR1 KGHSY, CDR2 FQNENV. Trimming removed 2 bases from V and 3 bases from J; junction bases left unmatched: 6. CDR3 sequence reads: CASSQDPTGDGANVLTF. CDR3 coding DNA: TGTGCCAGCAGCCAAGACCCGACAGGGGATGGGGCCAACGTCCTGACTTTC.

This chain connects TRBV2 to TRBJ1-2; perhaps TRBD1 as D (5 bases). There are 14 residues in the CDR3. The germline V gene has CDR1 SNHLY and CDR2 FYNNEI. V dropped 5 bases and J dropped 5 bases, with 15 bases sitting between them. CDR3 loop: CASSKGQVFYGYTF. The DNA of the CDR3 is TGTGCCAGCAGTAAAGGACAAGTCTTTTATGGCTACACCTTC.

The rearrangement links TRBV5-1 to TRBJ2-1; TRBD1 matches at 10 bases. V was clipped by 1 base and J by 8 bases; unmatched bases: 6. Germline lookup yields CDR1 SGHRS and CDR2 YFSETQ. There are 15 residues in the CDR3. The CDR3: CASSLWGTGADEQFF. The CDR3 bases are TGCGCCAGCAGCTTGTGGGGGACAGGGGCGGATGAGCAGTTCTTC. Together with reference TRBV5-1 and TRBJ2-1, the CDR3 gives the full variable domain: KAGVTQTPRYLIKTRGQQVTLSCSPISGHRSVSWYQQTPGQGLQFLFEYFSETQRNKGNFPGRFSGRQFSNSRSEMNVSTLELGDSALYLCASSLWGTGADEQFFGPGTRLTVL.

The chain couples TRBV11-2 to TRBJ2-5, with TRBD1 identical over 7 bases. The CDR3 consists of 15 residues. Germline V gives CDR1 SGHAT, CDR2 FQNNGV. The junction had 10 bases not matched to a gene; V was cut back by 5 bases and J by 4 bases. CDR3 DNA: TGTGCCAGCAGCACCCAGAGGGGGCAGCGAGAGACCCAGTACTTC. Protein product: CASSTQRGQRETQYF.

The rearrangement uses TRBV4-2 and TRBJ1-1, with 7 nucleotides matching TRBD1. Germline-derived CDR1 and CDR2 are LGHNA and YNFKEQ. Trimming at V came to 0 bases and at J to 3 bases, leaving 13 bases not matched to a gene. The CDR3 is 18 residues long. CDR3 residues: CASSQDITGDLSDTEAFF. CDR3 nucleotides: TGTGCCAGCAGCCAAGATATTACAGGGGATTTGTCCGACACTGAAGCTTTCTTT.

The chain combines TRBV24-1 with TRBJ2-7; the match to TRBD2 covers 9 bases. This CDR3 spans 15 amino acids. After removal of 9 bases from V and 0 bases from J, the junction contained 8 bases not matched to a gene. The germline V gene has CDR1 KGHDR and CDR2 SFDVKD. DNA of the CDR3: TGTGCCACCGGGGCGGGAGGGACCAGCTCCTACGAGCAGTACTTC. Its protein product is CATGAGGTSSYEQYF.